The clone carrying this TCR beta chain was picked up many times. Its antigen is not known. This specimen belongs to a study of regulatory T cells in long-lasting Graves disease. Study-wide findings and caveats: Favored gene segments in persistent disease were TRBV28, TRBJ1-2 and TRBJ2-5.

Time point meaning: newly diagnosed GD, antithyroid drugs for less than 3 months. Scientists built the TCR library using RNA that was extracted from PBMCs. Germline assignment: CDR1 SGDLS and CDR2 YYNGEE. The V and J ends lost 4 bases and 3 bases respectively, with 18 bases between them. This CDR3 comprises 16 residues. iRepertoire HTBI primers and Arm-PCR of CDR3 regions built TCR beta libraries. How the authors handled the data: Segment identification across samples yielded 60 to 80 TRBV and more than twelve TRBJ segments. TCRdb reanalysed the multiplex PCR reads using MiXCR and keeps one entry per CDR3 protein. TCRdb's processing, not the authors', yielded these V and J calls. The sample has a few hundred thousand distinct CDR3 sequences, 12% to 15% seen once. The data also belong to a second study, concerning T cells in Graves' hyperthyroidism and ophthalmopathy.

Sequencing used peripheral blood mononuclear cells (PBMCs), obtained at new diagnosis, from a patient treated with antithyroid drugs. This clonotype was sampled from a woman aged 50 to 60 with Graves disease. This sequence joins TRBV9 and TRBJ2-3, with D possibly matching TRBD2 (6 bases). CDR3 DNA: TGTGCCAGCAGCCCTGGACGGACTATGCCAACAGATACGCAGTATTTT. Translation gives CASSPGRTMPTDTQYF.